A single sample is the source of the 30 T cell receptor beta chains below, sequenced in a study of blood T cell repertoires in COVID-19 (dated by TCRdb to 2019 to 2021). The library was built by means of the immunoSEQ multiplex PCR assay. TCRdb provides this immuneACCESS table in a form limited to in-frame rearrangements. Some clones are lacking; in checked studies, under half of them reflect an unresolved V gene, and why the rest are absent is not known. Across this sample there are over 250,000 clones, with roughly 90% seen only once. Jointly, the top ten make up roughly 2.5% of the sample. Sequenced: PBMCs or T cells enriched from blood (not recorded which). All receptors come from a man aged 60-69 years who had recovered from COVID-19.

The CDR3 nucleotides read TGTGCCTGGACCCGGGACTGGCCCTACGAGCAGTACTTC. Translated, it gives CAWTRDWPYEQYF. This rearrangement joins TRBV30 to TRBJ2-7; D is possibly TRBD2 (6 bases). This CDR3 comprises 13 residues. Trimming took 4 bases from V and 2 from J, leaving 12 bases between them. CDR1 is GTSNPN, CDR2 SVGIG, per germline (reference sequence). The full variable domain, completed using reference TRBV30 and TRBJ2-7, is SQTIHQWPATLVQPVGSPLSLECTVEGTSNPNLYWYRQAAGRGLQLLFYSVGIGQISSEVPQNLSASRPQDRQFILSSKKLLLSDSGFYLCAWTRDWPYEQYFGPGTRLTVT.

The rearrangement links TRBV2 to TRBJ1-1; 8 bases match TRBD1. The V segment lost 4 bases and the J segment 13 bases; nucleotides outside the gene matches: 20. The CDR3 extends over 16 amino acids. From germline, CDR1 is SNHLY and CDR2 FYNNEI. The CDR3 protein is CASSVQESGTGSGIFF. The CDR3 DNA follows: TGTGCCAGCAGTGTCCAAGAATCCGGGACAGGTTCGGGAATTTTCTTT.

CDR3 amino acids: CASAGFSGNTIYF. The DNA of the CDR3 is TGTGCCAGCGCCGGTTTCTCTGGAAACACCATATATTTT. This chain connects TRBV27 to TRBJ1-3, with D unclear. Trimming stripped 8 bases from V and 0 bases from J, with 8 bases between. The CDR3 totals 13 residues. The germline gives CDR1 MNHEY, CDR2 SMNVEV (reference sequence).

This chain links TRBV3-1 (or the pseudogene TRBV3-2) with TRBJ1-2; D call uncertain. The length of the CDR3 is 13 residues. Trimming removed 4 bases at V and 6 bases at J, with 12 bases between. Germline CDR1 reads LGHDT; CDR2 reads YNNKEL (reference sequence). CDR3: CASSPSFTDGYTF. The DNA of the CDR3 is TGTGCCAGCAGCCCATCATTCACGGATGGCTACACCTTC.

Concerning this clone: This sample also contains other DNA sequences that code for the same CDR3. CDR3: CASSTGTANSPLHF. The CDR3 DNA reads TGTGCCAGTAGTACCGGGACAGCAAATTCACCCCTCCACTTT. The V call is TRBV19, the J call TRBJ1-6; the match to TRBD1 covers 7 bases. The CDR3 is 14 residues long. The V segment lost 4 bases and the J segment 7 bases; nucleotides outside the gene matches: 4. Looked up from germline, CDR1 is LNHDA and CDR2 is SQIVND (reference sequence).

This sequence joins TRBV7-9 and TRBJ1-4; TRBD1 matches at 10 bases. This CDR3 is 14 amino acids long. Germline loops: CDR1 SEHNR, CDR2 FQNEAQ (reference sequence). V gave up 1 base and J gave up 8 bases; unmatched junction bases: 1. The CDR3 sequence: CASSLGTGGEKLFF. In DNA, the CDR3 is TGTGCCAGCAGCTTAGGGACAGGGGGAGAAAAACTGTTTTTT.

This chain joins TRBV27 and TRBJ1-6; D call uncertain. Germline V gene sequence: CDR1 MNHEY, CDR2 SMNVEV (reference sequence). Deletions cut 6 bases from V and 9 bases from J, with 18 bases between. The CDR3 runs to 15 residues. The CDR3 DNA follows: TGTGCCAGCAGCTCGGCCGGGGAATGGGCTTCACCCCTCCACTTT. It translates to CASSSAGEWASPLHF.

Here the CDR3 reads CASSAGTGITNQPQHF. For the CDR3, the DNA is TGTGCCAGCAGTGCTGGGACAGGGATCACCAATCAGCCCCAGCATTTT. The genes are TRBV27 and TRBJ1-5; 9 bases are a match to TRBD1. The trim removed 5 bases at V and 3 bases at J, leaving 8 bases unmatched. This CDR3 spans 16 amino acids. CDR1 is MNHEY and CDR2 is SMNVEV in the germline V gene (reference sequence).

V usage is TRBV5-6 and J usage is TRBJ1-2; no firm D call. Germline-derived CDR1 and CDR2 are SGHDT and YYEEEE. The length of the CDR3 is 13 residues. Trimming stripped 4 bases from V and 4 bases from J, with 11 bases between. CDR3 bases: TGTGCCAGCAGCCCTCGCAGTCCCTATGGCTACACCTTC. Translating it yields CASSPRSPYGYTF.

The genes are TRBV7-9 and TRBJ1-1; 8 bases are a match to TRBD1. The V gene's germline CDR1 is SEHNR and CDR2 FQNEAQ (reference sequence). The V and J ends lost 5 bases and 1 base, in that order; junction bases with no gene match: 6. The CDR3 consists of 15 residues. CDR3 coding DNA: TGTGCCAGCAGCCATACCGGGACAGGGAACACTGAAGCTTTCTTT. Encoded protein: CASSHTGTGNTEAFF.

V is TRBV18 and J is TRBJ2-1; 12 bases agree with TRBD2. Per the germline V gene, CDR1 is KGHSH and CDR2 is LQKENI. V lost 2 bases to trimming and J lost 5 bases; unmatched junction nucleotides: 1. The CDR3 totals 15 residues. CDR3 amino acids: CASSPRLAGDNEQFF. The CDR3 DNA is TGTGCCAGCTCACCAAGACTAGCGGGAGACAATGAGCAGTTCTTC.

The chain employs TRBV27 and TRBJ1-1; a weak D match, TRBD1 (5 bases). Trimming removed 0 bases from V and 0 bases from J, with 8 bases in between. Germline-derived CDR1 and CDR2 are MNHEY and SMNVEV (reference sequence). The CDR3 has 15 amino acids. The CDR3 reads CASSLSSGLNTEAFF. CDR3 nucleotides: TGTGCCAGCAGTTTATCGTCAGGGTTGAACACTGAAGCTTTCTTT.

The gene calls are TRBV7-9 and TRBJ1-1; 9 bases line up with TRBD1. In germline, CDR1 is SEHNR, CDR2 FQNEAQ (reference sequence). CDR3 length equals 15 residues. V dropped 4 bases and J dropped 5; count of bases not matched to a gene: 8. The DNA for the CDR3 is TGTGCCAGCAGCTCAAGCGGACAGGGGCAAACTGAAGCTTTCTTT. This translates into CASSSSGQGQTEAFF.

The genes are TRBV11-2 and TRBJ1-4, with D possibly matching TRBD1 (6 bases). The CDR3 extends over 16 amino acids. From germline, CDR1 is SGHAT and CDR2 FQNNGV. Trimming took 4 bases from V and 6 from J, leaving 18 bases between them. CDR3 residues: CASSYLRGGPDEKLFF. CDR3 bases: TGTGCCAGCAGCTACCTCCGGGGGGGCCCCGATGAAAAACTGTTTTTT.

The genes are TRBV4-1 and TRBJ1-5; TRBD1 aligns across 7 bases. The CDR3 spans 16 residues. The germline gives CDR1 MGHRA, CDR2 YSYEKL. V lost 2 bases to trimming and J lost 4 bases; unmatched junction nucleotides: 8. This CDR3 is CASSQRTGGGNQPQHF. In nucleotides, the CDR3 is TGCGCCAGCAGCCAAAGGACAGGCGGCGGGAATCAGCCCCAGCATTTT.

The chain links TRBV5-1 to TRBJ2-3; 7 nucleotides align to TRBD2. The CDR3 length is 17 residues. V shed 5 bases, J shed 0 bases, and the junction held 12 bases outside the gene matches. CDR1 is SGHRS and CDR2 is YFSETQ in the germline V gene. CDR3 residues: CASSYRLAVTSTDTQYF. In nucleotides, the CDR3 is TGCGCCAGCAGTTACCGACTAGCAGTAACTAGCACAGATACGCAGTATTTT. Variable domain in full (rest from reference TRBV5-1 and TRBJ2-3): KAGVTQTPRYLIKTRGQQVTLSCSPISGHRSVSWYQQTPGQGLQFLFEYFSETQRNKGNFPGRFSGRQFSNSRSEMNVSTLELGDSALYLCASSYRLAVTSTDTQYFGPGTRLTVL.

The rearrangement uses TRBV11-2 and TRBJ2-7; 7 nucleotides line up with TRBD1. The germline gives CDR1 SGHAT, CDR2 FQNNGV. V lost 5 bases to trimming and J lost 2 bases; unmatched junction nucleotides: 12. This CDR3 is 16 amino acids long. In nucleotides, the CDR3 is TGTGCCAGCAGCCCTTCCCTGGGACAGCCAGCCTACGAGCAGTACTTC. Translating gives CASSPSLGQPAYEQYF.

CDR3 nucleotides: TGTGCCAGCTCGCCTACTGGACAGGGAGGTTATAATTCACCCCTCCACTTT. Translating gives CASSPTGQGGYNSPLHF. The chain recombines TRBV18 with TRBJ1-6; TRBD1 matches at 8 bases. The CDR3 covers 17 residues. J gave up 4 bases and V 6 bases, and 11 bases lay outside the gene matches. Germline V CDR1 and CDR2: KGHSH, LQKENI.

The rearrangement links TRBV10-1 to TRBJ1-2, with D unclear. V lost 11 bases to trimming and J lost 7 bases, with 23 bases between them. The CDR3 is made up of 14 amino acids. The germline V gene encodes CDR1 WNHNN and CDR2 SYGVQD (reference sequence). CDR3: CASRGEGIISGYTF. The CDR3 coding sequence is TGCGCCTCACGAGGCGAAGGCATTATATCTGGCTACACCTTC.

In this sample, this clone turned up a few times. CDR3 loop: CASSQGQGRNPGLIRLNSPLHF. CDR3 DNA sequence: TGTGCCAGCAGCCAAGGACAGGGACGGAACCCAGGGTTAATAAGGCTGAATTCACCCCTCCACTTT. The chain uses TRBV3-1 (or the pseudogene TRBV3-2) and TRBJ1-6; TRBD1 agrees at 7 bases. The CDR3 runs to 22 residues. V was clipped by 1 base and J by 7 bases; unmatched bases: 25. The V gene's germline CDR1 is LGHDT and CDR2 YNNKEL (reference sequence).

V gene TRBV15 combines with J gene TRBJ2-1; TRBD2 matches at 11 bases. CDR1 and CDR2 (germline): LNHNV, YYDKDF (reference sequence). The CDR3 is 17 residues long. With V trimmed by 0 bases and J by 8 bases, 9 bases remained unmatched. CDR3 protein: CATSRDGLAGGWHEQFF. DNA of the CDR3: TGTGCCACCAGCAGAGATGGGCTAGCGGGAGGTTGGCATGAGCAGTTCTTC. The entire variable domain, with the rest obtained from reference TRBV15 and TRBJ2-1, is as follows: DAMVIQNPRYQVTQFGKPVTLSCSQTLNHNVMYWYQQKSSQAPKLLFHYYDKDFNNEADTPDNFQSRRPNTSFCFLDIRSPGLGDTAMYLCATSRDGLAGGWHEQFFGPGTRLTVL.

Comment on this clone: The sample contains more than one DNA sequence encoding this CDR3. The chain recombines TRBV24-1 with TRBJ1-5; no definite D call. The V gene's germline CDR1 is KGHDR and CDR2 SFDVKD. This CDR3 comprises 14 residues. V shed 4 bases and J shed 0 bases, with 6 bases lying between them. CDR3: CATSDPYSNQPQHF. For the CDR3, the DNA is TGTGCCACCAGTGACCCGTATAGCAATCAGCCCCAGCATTTT.

V usage is TRBV7-2 and J usage is TRBJ1-2; maybe TRBD1 (5 bases). Germline V gene sequence: CDR1 SGHTA, CDR2 FQGNSA. The V end was cut by 1 base, the J end by 0 bases, with 12 bases between. This CDR3 comprises 16 residues. CDR3 region: CASSLVRSGTNYGYTF. As DNA, the CDR3 is TGTGCCAGCAGCTTAGTAAGATCAGGGACTAACTATGGCTACACCTTC.

This chain links TRBV28 with TRBJ1-5, with 8 bases lining up with TRBD1. V lost 11 bases and J lost 1; bases outside the gene matches: 4. Germline lookup yields CDR1 MDHEN and CDR2 SYDVKM. This CDR3 has 13 amino acids. The CDR3 region has the DNA TGTGCCGGGAGGACAGGGAGCAATCAGCCCCAGCATTTT. It codes for CAGRTGSNQPQHF.

The chain employs TRBV14 and TRBJ2-1, with 10 bases lining up with TRBD2. The V segment lost 1 base and the J segment 5 bases; nucleotides outside the gene matches: 5. Per the germline V gene, CDR1 is SGHDN and CDR2 is FVKESK. This CDR3 comprises 16 residues. CDR3 in amino acids: CASSQGRLAGDNEQFF. In nucleotides, the CDR3 is TGTGCCAGCAGCCAAGGGAGGCTAGCGGGAGACAATGAGCAGTTCTTC. Full variable domain (outside the CDR3, taken from reference TRBV14 and TRBJ2-1): EAGVTQFPSHSVIEKGQTVTLRCDPISGHDNLYWYRRVMGKEIKFLLHFVKESKQDESGMPNNRFLAERTGGTYSTLKVQPAELEDSGVYFCASSQGRLAGDNEQFFGPGTRLTVL.

The chain employs TRBV7-8 and TRBJ1-5; D gene unclear. Germline V lookup: CDR1 SGHVS, CDR2 FQNEAQ. Trimming took off 2 bases at V and 1 base at J, with 12 bases between the two ends. The CDR3 has 16 residues. CDR3 DNA sequence: TGTGCCAGCAGCTTACGGGGTACATTAAGCAATCAGCCCCAGCATTTT. This sequence encodes CASSLRGTLSNQPQHF.

The rearrangement uses TRBV4-1 and TRBJ2-5; 10 bases align to TRBD2. The CDR3 extends over 18 amino acids. Losses at the gene ends were 1 base for V and 5 bases for J; bases not matched to a gene: 13. Germline lookup yields CDR1 MGHRA and CDR2 YSYEKL. The CDR3 nucleotides read TGCGCCAGCAGCCAAGCCGGATCCTCTAGCGGGGGTGGGGAGACCCAGTACTTC. This codes for CASSQAGSSSGGGETQYF.

The rearrangement links TRBV7-2 to TRBJ2-2; D is ambiguous. This CDR3 region has 13 residues. V dropped 3 bases and J dropped 2 bases, with 4 bases sitting between them. Germline assignment: CDR1 SGHTA and CDR2 FQGNSA. CDR3 in DNA: TGTGCCAGCAGCTTTCTTAACACCGGGGAGCTGTTTTTT. The encoded protein is CASSFLNTGELFF.

This chain links TRBV11-2 with TRBJ1-2, with D unclear. The CDR3 loop spans 14 amino acids. Germline V gene lookup returns CDR1 SGHAT and CDR2 FQNNGV. The V and J ends lost 2 bases and 4 bases respectively, with 11 bases between them. The CDR3 reads CASSLREHGYGYTF. The CDR3 nucleotides are TGTGCCAGCAGCTTAAGGGAGCATGGCTATGGCTACACCTTC.

The chain couples TRBV12-5 to TRBJ1-2; D uncertain. Germline assignment: CDR1 LGHNT and CDR2 FRNRAP. CDR3 length equals 13 residues. Trimming shortened V by 1 base and J by 8 bases, and 11 bases separated the two germline ends. The CDR3 loop reads CASGLGLWEGYTF. In DNA form, the CDR3 reads TGTGCTAGTGGTTTGGGTCTCTGGGAGGGCTACACCTTC.